Below, 18 T cell receptor beta chains from the same sample are listed, as sequenced in a study of blood T cells in healthy people across ages. The authors ran a second PCR of 7 to 11 cycles using a sample-barcoded 5' primer and a J-beta primer mix. TCRdb re-called the 5' RACE reads through MiXCR, storing one row per CDR3 protein. In the table there are roughly 680,000 distinct CDR3 sequences, over 40% of which are singletons. The sequencing sample was made of blood. The receptor source for this set is a woman aged 80 or older in good health.

This clonotype was seen repeatedly, ten times or more. A much larger clone sits a single nucleotide away, making a read error possible. The rearrangement uses TRBV6-6 and TRBJ2-5, with D possibly being TRBD2 (6 bases). The CDR3 is 11 residues long. The germline gives CDR1 MNHNY, CDR2 SVGAGI (reference sequence). V was trimmed by 7 bases and J by 11 bases, leaving 14 bases between them. The CDR3 region has the DNA TGTGCCAGCAAGCGGGCAGGTGAGCAGTACTTC. Translation gives CASKRAGEQYF.

This clonotype was counted many times. The chain uses TRBV2 and TRBJ2-3; tentative D call: TRBD2 (6 bases). The CDR3 has 14 amino acids. Trimming removed 7 bases at V and 1 base at J, with 12 bases between. Germline lookup yields CDR1 SNHLY and CDR2 FYNNEI. The CDR3 nucleotides are TGTGCCAGCACCGGGGCTAGCGGCACAGATACGCAGTATTTT. Translated, it gives CASTGASGTDTQYF. The variable domain in full, completed from reference TRBV2 and TRBJ2-3, reads EPEVTQTPSHQVTQMGQEVILRCVPISNHLYFYWYRQILGQKVEFLVSFYNNEISEKSEIFDDQFSVERPDGSNFTLKIRSTKLEDSAMYFCASTGASGTDTQYFGPGTRLTVL.

The gene calls are TRBV13 and TRBJ2-7; TRBD1 is a possible D gene (5 bases). The CDR3 totals 16 residues. Germline CDR1 is PRHDT and CDR2 is FYEKMQ (reference sequence). V was trimmed by 0 bases and J by 3 bases, leaving 15 bases between them. The CDR3 here is CASSLGPPQDNYEQYF. CDR3 in DNA: TGTGCCAGCAGCTTAGGTCCCCCACAGGATAACTACGAGCAGTACTTC. Looking up the rest from reference TRBV13 and TRBJ2-7 gives the full variable domain: AAGVIQSPRHLIKEKRETATLKCYPIPRHDTVYWYQQGPGQDPQFLISFYEKMQSDKGSIPDRFSAQQFSDYHSELNMSSLELGDSALYFCASSLGPPQDNYEQYFGPGTRLTVT.

This clonotype has a count of ten or more. CDR3 coding DNA: TGCGCCAGCAGCGTGACTAGCGGGAGCGGTCCCTACGAGCAGTACTTC. This sequence encodes CASSVTSGSGPYEQYF. The chain links TRBV5-1 to TRBJ2-7; 12 bases line up with TRBD2. V gave up 4 bases and J gave up 2 bases; unmatched junction bases: 7. The length of the CDR3 is 16 residues. Looked up from germline, CDR1 is SGHRS and CDR2 is YFSETQ.

This clonotype was seen only once. J is TRBJ2-2 and V is TRBV5-1; D not resolved. Germline V lookup: CDR1 SGHRS, CDR2 YFSETQ. The CDR3 runs 14 residues. The V gene lost 0 bases and the J gene lost 8 bases, with 11 bases spanning the gap. The CDR3 nucleotides read TGCGCCAGCAGCTTGGTGCCCAGTCCGGGGGAGCTGTTTTTT. It yields the protein CASSLVPSPGELFF.

The chain has TRBV20-1 and TRBJ2-5; TRBD2 agrees at 7 bases. This CDR3 is built from 15 residues. Trimming at V came to 2 bases and at J to 2 bases, leaving 8 bases not matched to a gene. The germline gives CDR1 DFQATT, CDR2 SNEGSKA (reference sequence). The CDR3 loop reads CSARSPSGRQETQYF. CDR3 DNA: TGCAGTGCTAGAAGCCCTAGCGGACGACAAGAGACCCAGTACTTC.

This clonotype occurred many times. The rearrangement uses TRBV20-1 and TRBJ2-3; maybe TRBD2 (5 bases). Germline V gene data show CDR1 as DFQATT and CDR2 as SNEGSKA (reference sequence). The CDR3 covers 14 residues. Trimming took off 3 bases at V and 6 bases at J, with 16 bases between the two ends. The CDR3 here is CSASRGWQDDTQYF. In nucleotides, the CDR3 is TGCAGTGCTAGCCGCGGGTGGCAGGACGATACGCAGTATTTT.

The V gene is TRBV15, the J gene TRBJ2-7; D gene ambiguous. CDR1 is LNHNV and CDR2 is YYDKDF in the germline V gene (reference sequence). CDR3 length: 14 residues. With 5 bases removed from V and 0 bases from J, the gap between germline ends came to 11 bases. The CDR3 region is CATSASASSYEQYF. Here the CDR3 DNA reads TGTGCCACCAGCGCCAGCGCGAGCTCCTACGAGCAGTACTTC.

The chain combines TRBV5-1 with TRBJ2-5; D is uncertain. The J call may be wrong; the DNA end is better matched by TRBJ2-7. CDR3 size: 13 residues. Germline CDR1 reads SGHRS; CDR2 reads YFSETQ. CDR3 in amino acids: CASSLLQKSEQYF. The DNA for the CDR3 is TGCGCCAGCAGCTTGCTACAGAAATCCGAGCAGTACTTC.

On this clonotype: A much larger clone is a single base away; this may be a read error. The chain links TRBV3-1 to TRBJ2-4, with D perhaps matching TRBD2 (6 bases). The assigned J gene may be wrong: the sequence end matches TRBJ2-7 better. CDR1 is LGHDT, CDR2 YNNKEL, per germline (reference sequence). The length of the CDR3 is 18 residues. The CDR3 region is CASSQDLLAYEAGDEQYF. The CDR3 DNA follows: TGTGCCAGCAGCCAAGATCTCCTAGCGTACGAGGCGGGCGACGAGCAGTACTTC.

This sequence joins TRBV5-1 and TRBJ2-7; the match to TRBD1 covers 9 bases. J gave up 5 bases and V 4 bases, and 13 bases lay outside the gene matches. Per germline, CDR1 SGHRS and CDR2 YFSETQ. The CDR3 spans 16 residues. The CDR3 bases are TGCGCCAGCAGCCCTCAACCGGGACAGGGAGGCCACGAGCAGTACTTC. Its translation: CASSPQPGQGGHEQYF.

This clonotype occurred many times. This rearrangement joins TRBV9 to TRBJ2-5, with TRBD1 identical over 9 bases. Germline V gene sequence: CDR1 SGDLS, CDR2 YYNGEE. The V and J ends lost 5 bases and 5 bases, in that order; junction bases with no gene match: 7. This CDR3 has 14 residues. Here the CDR3 reads CASSRQGVRETQYF. CDR3 nucleotide sequence: TGTGCCAGCAGTAGACAGGGGGTACGTGAGACCCAGTACTTC.

This chain uses TRBV3-1 with TRBJ1-5, with D possibly matching TRBD1 (5 bases). Looked up from germline, CDR1 is LGHDT and CDR2 is YNNKEL (reference sequence). Trimming shortened V by 4 bases and J by 2 bases, and 12 bases separated the two germline ends. The length of the CDR3 is 15 residues. CDR3 region: CASSPGLRGNQPQHF. In DNA form, the CDR3 reads TGTGCCAGCAGCCCAGGCCTCAGGGGCAATCAGCCCCAGCATTTT.

There are many counts of this clonotype. The rearrangement joins TRBV12-3 or TRBV12-4 to TRBJ1-1; D not certain. Trimming stripped 4 bases from V and 0 bases from J, with 15 bases between. The CDR3 extends over 16 amino acids. The CDR3 sequence is CASSSFDIRLNTEAFF. In DNA form, the CDR3 reads TGTGCCAGCAGTTCCTTCGACATTAGACTGAACACTGAAGCTTTCTTT.

This rearrangement joins TRBV15 to TRBJ2-5, with 8 bases lining up with TRBD2. The V segment lost 3 bases and the J segment 5 bases; nucleotides outside the gene matches: 11. The CDR3 is made up of 16 amino acids. Germline loops: CDR1 LNHNV, CDR2 YYDKDF (reference sequence). The DNA of the CDR3 is TGTGCCACCAGCAGCCTAGAGGGACTAGAAGGGGAGACCCAGTACTTC. Protein product: CATSSLEGLEGETQYF.

This clonotype was seen once. The chain couples TRBV27 to TRBJ2-7, with D possibly matching TRBD2 (6 bases). V was clipped by 10 bases and J by 0 bases, with 16 bases between them. The CDR3 sequence is 14 residues long. CDR1 is MNHEY and CDR2 is SMNVEV in the germline V gene (reference sequence). The CDR3 spells CATRSSVGSYEQYF. The CDR3 DNA is TGTGCCACCAGGTCTAGCGTAGGCTCCTACGAGCAGTACTTC.

V and J are TRBV30 and TRBJ1-3; D remains unclear. In germline, CDR1 is GTSNPN, CDR2 SVGIG (reference sequence). The CDR3 has 14 amino acids. Trimming took 6 bases from V and 3 from J, leaving 15 bases between them. The CDR3 sequence is CACAADVFGNTIYF. CDR3 nucleotides: TGTGCCTGTGCTGCCGACGTCTTTGGAAACACCATATATTTT.

Ten or more counts support this clonotype. The chain employs TRBV7-2 and TRBJ1-1; the D is unclear. This CDR3 has 14 residues. The V and J ends lost 1 base and 5 bases respectively, with 11 bases between them. Germline V gives CDR1 SGHTA, CDR2 FQGNSA. The CDR3 nucleotides are TGTGCCAGCAGCTTAGTGGGATGGCGGACTGAAGCTTTCTTT. It yields the protein CASSLVGWRTEAFF.